These T cell receptor beta chains were read from a single sample in a study of blood T cell repertoires in COVID-19. Assay: immunoSEQ multiplex PCR; the TCRdb copy retains only in-frame clones and omits some. This table has 150,000 to 200,000 clones, approximately 82% appearing once. Source material: PBMCs or T cells enriched from blood (not recorded which). The receptors were gathered from a woman in her fifties or sixties with acute COVID-19. The CDR3 runs from the conserved cysteine through the conserved F or W. D genes are given only for firm matches. Clone size is shown for a subset of rows, as once, few, many or a class of expanded clone.

v_call	j_call	clone_size	d_call	cdr3_aa	cdr3_nt
TRBV19	TRBJ2-7	once	NA	CASSKPGTYEQYF	TGTGCCAGTAGTAAGCCAGGGACCTACGAGCAGTACTTC
TRBV28	TRBJ1-5	NA	TRBD1	CASSPGTGGNQPQHF	TGTGCCAGCAGTCCCGGGACAGGGGGGAATCAGCCCCAGCATTTT
TRBV12-3/TRBV12-4	TRBJ2-7	NA	TRBD1	CASSRGQGYEQYF	TGTGCCAGCAGTCGGGGACAGGGCTACGAGCAGTACTTC
TRBV9	TRBJ2-2	NA	TRBD1	CASSEGTGSNTGELFF	TGTGCCAGCAGCGAAGGGACAGGGAGCAACACCGGGGAGCTGTTTTTT
TRBV30	TRBJ1-1	NA	TRBD1	CAWRGRGYTEAFF	TGTGCCTGGAGGGGCAGGGGGTACACTGAAGCTTTCTTT
TRBV5-4	TRBJ1-1	NA	NA	CASSGARILNTEAFF	TGTGCCAGCAGCGGGGCACGGATTTTGAACACTGAAGCTTTCTTT
TRBV6-2/TRBV6-3	TRBJ1-1	NA	NA	CASSYRGGRRTNTEAFF	TGTGCCAGCAGTTATCGGGGAGGGAGGCGCACGAACACTGAAGCTTTCTTT
TRBV5-4	TRBJ1-1	NA	NA	CASSLPSAHTEAFF	TGTGCCAGCAGCCTACCTTCCGCCCACACTGAAGCTTTCTTT
TRBV4-3	TRBJ1-3	few	TRBD1	CASSLQGGGTIYF	TGCGCCAGCAGCCTCCAGGGGGGTGGCACCATATATTTT
TRBV7-9	TRBJ1-1	NA	NA	CASSLRQVVTEAFF	TGTGCCAGCAGCTTAAGACAGGTAGTCACTGAAGCTTTCTTT
TRBV28	TRBJ1-2	NA	TRBD1	CASSAGTGKVNYGYTF	TGTGCCAGCTCAGCCGGGACAGGCAAAGTTAACTATGGCTACACCTTC
TRBV11-2	TRBJ2-5	NA	TRBD2	CASSFTSGGVETQYF	TGTGCCAGCAGCTTTACTAGCGGGGGGGTGGAGACCCAGTACTTC
TRBV7-2	TRBJ2-5	NA	TRBD2	CASSLLPLAGRETQYF	TGTGCCAGCAGCTTACTGCCGCTAGCGGGACGAGAGACCCAGTACTTC
TRBV19	TRBJ2-2	many	TRBD2	CASGLAGGVGELFF	TGTGCCTCGGGACTAGCGGGAGGGGTGGGGGAGCTGTTTTTT
TRBV7-6	TRBJ2-2	NA	TRBD2	CASSLVGGAGELFF	TGTGCCAGCAGCTTAGTCGGGGGGGCCGGGGAGCTGTTTTTT
TRBV11-2	TRBJ2-3	once	TRBD1	CASSLSGQGRDTQYF	TGTGCCAGCAGCCTTAGTGGACAGGGGAGAGATACGCAGTATTTT
TRBV18	TRBJ2-2	once	TRBD2	CASSPGTTSGELFF	TGTGCCAGCTCACCCGGGACTACATCCGGGGAGCTGTTTTTT
TRBV12-3/TRBV12-4	TRBJ1-1	NA	NA	CASSLSMNTEAFF	TGTGCCAGCAGTTTATCTATGAACACTGAAGCTTTCTTT
TRBV27	TRBJ1-2	NA	NA	CASSFAGNYGYTF	TGTGCCAGCAGTTTCGCAGGGAACTATGGCTACACCTTC
TRBV9	TRBJ2-3	NA	TRBD2	CASSVVAASGITFTDTQYF	TGTGCCAGCAGCGTAGTGGCCGCTAGCGGGATAACCTTCACAGATACGCAGTATTTT
TRBV4-3	TRBJ2-3	NA	TRBD2	CASSQDQRGHTDTQYF	TGCGCCAGCAGCCAAGACCAGCGGGGGCACACAGATACGCAGTATTTT
TRBV5-1	TRBJ1-3	NA	NA	CASSSDAAGNTIYF	TGCGCCAGCAGCTCGGATGCGGCTGGAAACACCATATATTTT
TRBV30	TRBJ1-2	few	NA	CAWSVSRRAPHYGYTF	TGTGCCTGGAGTGTCTCTCGGCGGGCACCCCACTATGGCTACACCTTC
TRBV19	TRBJ1-5	once	TRBD1	CASSTGQGSQPQHF	TGTGCCAGTAGCACGGGACAGGGAAGTCAGCCCCAGCATTTT
TRBV10-1	TRBJ1-2	few	TRBD1	CASSRQGDFGYTF	TGCGCCAGCAGTAGACAGGGAGATTTTGGCTACACCTTC
TRBV19	TRBJ1-5	NA	NA	CASSIDLHRPQHF	TGTGCCAGTAGTATAGATCTTCACAGGCCCCAGCATTTT
TRBV6-5	TRBJ2-4	NA	NA	CASSYNRAEGNIQYF	TGTGCCAGCAGTTACAACAGGGCGGAAGGAAACATTCAGTACTTC
TRBV4-3	TRBJ1-1	NA	NA	CASSLEQGNTEAFF	TGCGCCAGCAGCTTAGAACAGGGGAACACTGAAGCTTTCTTT
TRBV20-1	TRBJ2-2	NA	NA	CSASLGGLFPGELFF	TGCAGTGCTAGTTTGGGGGGTCTGTTCCCCGGGGAGCTGTTTTTT
TRBV19	TRBJ2-3	NA	NA	CASSSGPITDTQYF	TGTGCCAGTAGCTCAGGGCCTATCACAGATACGCAGTATTTT
TRBV10-3	TRBJ2-3	NA	NA	CAISDRADTQYF	TGTGCCATCAGCGATAGAGCGGATACGCAGTATTTT
TRBV5-4	TRBJ2-7	NA	TRBD2	CASSSNREAYEQYF	TGTGCCAGCAGCTCCAACCGGGAGGCCTACGAGCAGTACTTC
TRBV16	TRBJ2-7	NA	NA	CASSPSARGIYEQYF	TGTGCCAGCAGCCCCTCCGCCAGGGGAATCTACGAGCAGTACTTC